The present entry profiles one T cell receptor (beta chain) with its context. No antigen is known for it. This entry comes from a study of T cell responses to AZD1222 COVID-19 vaccine. The study, taken as a whole, reports: Reports say nearly half of spike-specific TCRs go after unmutated variant regions.

The germline V gene has CDR1 SGHAT and CDR2 FQDESV (reference sequence). This CDR3 region has 11 residues. V was trimmed by 6 bases and J by 3 bases, leaving 6 bases between them. Profiled with immunoSEQ multiplex PCR; TCRdb holds only in-frame clones, not every one. The sample carries 150,000 to 160,000 clones, roughly nine tenths recorded once. The receptor was derived from an adult who received the AZD1222 COVID-19 vaccine. The chain is built from TRBV11-1 and TRBJ2-7; D not resolved. Source: peripheral blood, taken 28 days after the second AZD1222 dose. In nucleotides, the CDR3 is TGTGCCAGCAGACAGTACTACGAGCAGTACTTC. This codes for CASRQYYEQYF.